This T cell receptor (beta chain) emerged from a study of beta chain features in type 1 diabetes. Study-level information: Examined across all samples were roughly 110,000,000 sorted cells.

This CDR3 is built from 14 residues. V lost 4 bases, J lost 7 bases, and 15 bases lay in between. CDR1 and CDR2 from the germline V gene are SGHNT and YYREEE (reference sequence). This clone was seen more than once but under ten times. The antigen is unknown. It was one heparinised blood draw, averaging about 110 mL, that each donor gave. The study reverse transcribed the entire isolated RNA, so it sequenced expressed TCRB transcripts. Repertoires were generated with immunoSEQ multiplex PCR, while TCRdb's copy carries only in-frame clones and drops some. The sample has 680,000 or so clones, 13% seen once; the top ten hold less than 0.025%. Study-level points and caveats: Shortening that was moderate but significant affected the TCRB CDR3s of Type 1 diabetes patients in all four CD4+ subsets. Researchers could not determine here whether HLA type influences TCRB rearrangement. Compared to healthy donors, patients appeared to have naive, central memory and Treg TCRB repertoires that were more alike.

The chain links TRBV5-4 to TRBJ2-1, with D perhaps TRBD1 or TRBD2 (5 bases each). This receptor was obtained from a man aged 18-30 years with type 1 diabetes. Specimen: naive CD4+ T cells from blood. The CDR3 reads CASSLGTVRNEQFF. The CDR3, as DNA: TGTGCCAGCAGCCTCGGGACGGTTCGGAATGAGCAGTTCTTC.